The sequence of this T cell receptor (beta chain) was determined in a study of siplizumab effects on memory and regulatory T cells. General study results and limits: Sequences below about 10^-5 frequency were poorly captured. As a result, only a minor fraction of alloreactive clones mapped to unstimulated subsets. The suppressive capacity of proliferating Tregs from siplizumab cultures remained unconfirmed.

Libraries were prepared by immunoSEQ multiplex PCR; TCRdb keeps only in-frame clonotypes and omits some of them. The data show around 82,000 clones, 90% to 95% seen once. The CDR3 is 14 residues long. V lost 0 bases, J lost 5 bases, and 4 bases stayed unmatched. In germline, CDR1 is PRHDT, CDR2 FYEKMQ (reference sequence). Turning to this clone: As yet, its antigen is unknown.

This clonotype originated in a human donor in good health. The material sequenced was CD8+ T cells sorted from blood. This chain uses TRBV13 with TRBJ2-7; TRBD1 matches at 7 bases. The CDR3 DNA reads TGTGCCAGCAGCTTAGGACAGGGGCGTGACGAGCAGTACTTC. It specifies CASSLGQGRDEQYF.